This T cell receptor beta chain derives from a study of patients and donors after allogeneic stem cell transplantation. Each CDR3 protein is one row after TCRdb ran MiXCR on the RT-PCR reads. The sample records about 960,000 distinct CDR3 sequences, 18% being singletons. Germline assignment: CDR1 SEHNR and CDR2 FQNEAQ (reference sequence). The CDR3 consists of 13 residues. V lost 1 base and J lost 5, with 5 bases in between. The J gene is TRBJ2-2, the V gene TRBV7-9; D unresolved. The sequencing sample was made of blood, either unsorted or a sorted T cell fraction (not recorded which). This clonotype originated in a human donor who was either an allogeneic HSCT recipient or a stem cell or donor lymphocyte infusion donor (not recorded which). It is not recorded whose cells these are; they may come from a transplant donor. The CDR3 sequence is CASSLEQTGELFF. In DNA form, the CDR3 reads TGTGCCAGCAGCTTAGAACAAACCGGGGAGCTGTTTTTT.